The source of this T cell receptor beta chain is a study of identical twins. Findings and limits, study-wide: The conclusions drew on cross-sectional statistical analysis instead of tracking the same donors.

Trimming took off 11 bases at V and 5 bases at J, with 18 bases between the two ends. CDR1 is SGHTA, CDR2 FQGNSA, per germline. The CDR3 covers 14 residues. In this sample, this clonotype turned up a few times. Its antigen is undetermined. MiXCR, run by TCRdb on the 5' RACE reads, gives a single entry per CDR3 protein. The profile shows 690,000 or so distinct CDR3 sequences, 8.5% to 9% of them singletons. These same records also appear under a second study, on yellow fever vaccine responses in identical twins.

The origin of this receptor is a woman between 18 and 30 years old in good health. The sequenced sample consisted of PBMCs. The rearrangement links TRBV7-2 to TRBJ2-2; perhaps TRBD1 as D (6 bases). Here the CDR3 reads CAQATGEGTGELFF. The DNA for the CDR3 is TGTGCCCAAGCGACAGGAGAAGGTACCGGGGAGCTGTTTTTT.